This TCR beta chain was sequenced for a study of T cell responses to AZD1222 COVID-19 vaccine. The CDR3 covers 16 residues. The junction had 4 bases not matched to a gene; V was cut back by 1 base and J by 1 base. Germline V gene lookup returns CDR1 LGHNA and CDR2 YNFKEQ. TCRdb's table, derived via immunoSEQ multiplex PCR, lists solely in-frame clones and lacks some. The sample contains about 140,000 clones, almost 90% of which appear only once. The sequence derives from an adult in good health. This chain uses TRBV4-2 with TRBJ2-7; 10 bases are a match to TRBD2. Sequenced material: peripheral blood, taken on day 0 of AZD1222 vaccination. In nucleotides, the CDR3 is TGTGCCAGCAGCCAAGTCACTAGCGGGGCTTCCTACGAGCAGTACTTC. Encoded protein: CASSQVTSGASYEQYF.